The T cell receptor (beta chain) under discussion was sequenced for a study of T cell responses to AZD1222 COVID-19 vaccine. Whole-study findings and limits: Repertoire sampling occurred only after the peak T cell response.

In the case of this clone: The target antigen is unknown.

The CDR3 is made up of 16 amino acids. Germline V lookup: CDR1 MNHEY, CDR2 SVGAGI. Trimming shortened V by 0 bases and J by 2 bases, and 13 bases separated the two germline ends. The method was immunoSEQ multiplex PCR; TCRdb's version includes in-frame clones alone and lacks a portion of them. Of 45,000 to 60,000 clones listed, roughly 80% were seen once; the top ten hold approximately 6.3%. The receptor comes from an adult in good health. The chain combines TRBV6-5 with TRBJ1-1; D might be TRBD1 (6 bases). The specimen was peripheral blood, collected on day 0 of AZD1222 vaccination. CDR3 DNA sequence: TGTGCCAGCAGTTACTCTGGGGGGCGGAGAAACACTGAAGCTTTCTTT. Translated, it gives CASSYSGGRRNTEAFF.